This T cell receptor (beta chain) was observed in a study of regulatory T cells in long-lasting Graves disease. This clonotype was picked up a small number of times. Its antigen is not known. V was clipped by 4 bases and J by 0 bases, with 4 bases between them. Per germline, CDR1 SQVTM and CDR2 ANQGSEA. CDR3 length: 13 amino acids. General study results and limits: Accuracy was perhaps lowered by the small sample size.

Time point given: persistent/refractory GD, antithyroid drugs over 5 years with positive TRAb. TCR sequences were obtained from RNA taken from PBMCs. Investigators prepared the TCR beta libraries by applying iRepertoire HTBI primers and Arm-PCR of CDR3 regions. Original data processing: Analysis of the samples identified 50 to 75 TRBV and 14 TRBJ segments. TCRdb reprocessed the multiplex PCR reads via MiXCR and lists one record per CDR3 protein. The V and J calls come from TCRdb's annotation, not from the publication. The table records 350,000 to 500,000 distinct CDR3 sequences, roughly a fifth of them present only once.

The source was peripheral blood mononuclear cells (PBMCs), collected when the disease was refractory, from a patient treated with antithyroid drugs. This sequence joins TRBV29-1 and TRBJ2-6; D gene ambiguous. The TCR was taken from a female donor with Graves disease. CDR3 DNA: TGCAGCGTTGGAAGCTCTGGGGCCAACGTCCTGACTTTC. This sequence encodes CSVGSSGANVLTF.